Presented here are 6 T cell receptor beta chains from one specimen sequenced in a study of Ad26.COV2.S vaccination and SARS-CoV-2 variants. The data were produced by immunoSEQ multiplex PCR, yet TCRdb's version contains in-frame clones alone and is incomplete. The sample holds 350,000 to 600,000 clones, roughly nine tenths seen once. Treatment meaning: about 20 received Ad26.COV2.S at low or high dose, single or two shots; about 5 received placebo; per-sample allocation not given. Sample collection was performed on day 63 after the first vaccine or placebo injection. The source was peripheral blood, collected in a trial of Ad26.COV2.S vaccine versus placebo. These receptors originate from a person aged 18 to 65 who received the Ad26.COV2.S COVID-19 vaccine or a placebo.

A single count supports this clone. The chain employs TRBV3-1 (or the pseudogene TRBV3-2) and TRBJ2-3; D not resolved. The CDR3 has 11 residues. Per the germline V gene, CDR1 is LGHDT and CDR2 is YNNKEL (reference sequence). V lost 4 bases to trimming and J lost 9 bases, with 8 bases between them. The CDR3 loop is CASSRSLTQYF. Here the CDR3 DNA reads TGTGCCAGCAGCCGTTCCTTGACGCAGTATTTT.

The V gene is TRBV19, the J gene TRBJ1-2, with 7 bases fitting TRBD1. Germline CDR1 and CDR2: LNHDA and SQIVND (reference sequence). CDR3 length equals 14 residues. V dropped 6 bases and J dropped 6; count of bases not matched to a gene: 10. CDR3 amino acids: CASRSTGELHGYTF. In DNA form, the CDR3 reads TGTGCCAGTAGATCCACAGGGGAATTACATGGCTACACCTTC.

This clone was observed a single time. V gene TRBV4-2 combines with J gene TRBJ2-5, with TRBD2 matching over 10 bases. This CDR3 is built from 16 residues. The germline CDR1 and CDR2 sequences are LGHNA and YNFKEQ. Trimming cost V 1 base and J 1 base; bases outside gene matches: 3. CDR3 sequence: CASSQVSSGSQETQYF. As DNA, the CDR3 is TGTGCCAGCAGCCAAGTATCTAGCGGGAGCCAAGAGACCCAGTACTTC.

In nucleotides, the CDR3 is TGTGCCAGCAGCTTAACTGCAATGAACACCGGGGAGCTGTTTTTT. Protein sequence: CASSLTAMNTGELFF. The chain combines TRBV7-3 with TRBJ2-2; D unclear. With 0 bases removed from V and 1 base from J, the gap between germline ends came to 6 bases. Per germline, CDR1 SGHTA and CDR2 FQGTGA. CDR3 length equals 15 residues. Supplemented by reference TRBV7-3 and TRBJ2-2, the full variable domain reads GAGVSQTPSNKVTEKGKYVELRCDPISGHTALYWYRQSLGQGPEFLIYFQGTGAADDSGLPNDRFFAVRPEGSVSTLKIQRTERGDSAVYLCASSLTAMNTGELFFGEGSRLTVL.

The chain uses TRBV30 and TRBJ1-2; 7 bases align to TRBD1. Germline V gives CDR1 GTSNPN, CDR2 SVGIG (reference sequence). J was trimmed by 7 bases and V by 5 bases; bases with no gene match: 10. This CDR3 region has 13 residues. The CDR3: CAWLGQAGGGYTF. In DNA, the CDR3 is TGTGCCTGGTTAGGACAGGCGGGCGGTGGCTACACCTTC. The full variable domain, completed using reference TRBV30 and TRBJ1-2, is SQTIHQWPATLVQPVGSPLSLECTVEGTSNPNLYWYRQAAGRGLQLLFYSVGIGQISSEVPQNLSASRPQDRQFILSSKKLLLSDSGFYLCAWLGQAGGGYTFGSGTRLTVV.

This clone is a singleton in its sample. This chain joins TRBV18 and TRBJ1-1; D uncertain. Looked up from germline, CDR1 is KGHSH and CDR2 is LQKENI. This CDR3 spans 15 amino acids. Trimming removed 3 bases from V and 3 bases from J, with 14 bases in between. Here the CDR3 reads CASSPERLVDTEAFF. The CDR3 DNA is TGTGCCAGCTCACCGGAGCGTCTGGTAGACACTGAAGCTTTCTTT.